These 29 T cell receptor beta chains came from one sample sequenced in a study of tumor-infiltrating lymphocytes in primary liver carcinoma. A primer in the constant region served to generate TCR beta cDNA from roughly 550 ng of total RNA. Construction of TCR beta libraries relied on three successive nested multiplex PCR rounds employing slightly modified ARM-PCR. A C-beta reverse primer and TRBV1-TRBV30 forward primers served in each of the first two PCR rounds, at about 10 cycles apiece. In TCRdb, the multiplex PCR reads were re-called with MiXCR into one record per CDR3 protein. The sample carries about 180,000 distinct CDR3 sequences, about 60% recorded once. Germline DNA was also extracted, and blood RNA derived from unsorted whole blood. Sample: peripheral blood. These receptors were obtained from a man aged 40-50 years with primary liver carcinoma and hepatitis B virus infection.

The genes are TRBV28 and TRBJ1-6; 7 bases map to TRBD1. Germline lookup yields CDR1 MDHEN and CDR2 SYDVKM. With 0 bases clipped from V and 7 bases from J, the junction kept 3 bases outside the gene matches. This CDR3 is 15 amino acids long. In DNA form, the CDR3 reads TGTGCCAGCAGTTTATGGCGGGACAGCAATTCACCCCTCCACTTT. Protein: CASSLWRDSNSPLHF.

As for this clonotype: A read error may produce the germline difference seen at one junction end. The chain carries TRBV11-1 and TRBJ1-2; 7 bases align to TRBD1. The CDR3 totals 17 residues. CDR1 and CDR2 (germline): SGHAT, FQDESV (reference sequence). This chain's CDR3 is CASSRTGTVIANNGYAF. DNA for the CDR3: TGTGCCAGCAGCCGAACCGGGACAGTAATAGCTAACAATGGCTACGCCTTC.

The chain recombines TRBV6-1 with TRBJ2-4; D is unresolved. The germline V gene encodes CDR1 MNHNS and CDR2 SASEGT. V lost 0 bases and J 5 bases, leaving 14 bases between the germline ends. The CDR3 has 16 residues. The CDR3 DNA reads as TGTGCCAGCAGTGAAGCCCCAGCCGTCCCCCAAAACATTCAGTACTTC. This encodes CASSEAPAVPQNIQYF.

The chain is built from TRBV12-3 or TRBV12-4 and TRBJ2-1; D gene ambiguous. V was pared by 5 bases and J by 5 bases, with 16 bases between. The CDR3 is made up of 15 amino acids. The CDR3 region is CASSSYSTANNEQFF. CDR3 nucleotides: TGTGCCAGCAGTAGCTACAGTACCGCTAACAATGAGCAGTTCTTC.

The V gene is TRBV10-3, the J gene TRBJ2-1; TRBD1 or TRBD2 may be the D gene (5 bases each). Germline V gene sequence: CDR1 ENHRY, CDR2 SYGVKD. CDR3 length: 13 residues. The V gene lost 10 bases and the J gene lost 4 bases, with 14 bases spanning the gap. CDR3 in amino acids: CATGTPDYNEQFF. Here the CDR3 DNA reads TGTGCCACCGGGACCCCGGATTACAATGAGCAGTTCTTC.

As concerns this clonotype: This could be a read error, since a much larger clone is one nucleotide away. The gene calls are TRBV30 and TRBJ2-1, with D perhaps matching TRBD1 (6 bases). The germline CDR1 and CDR2 sequences are GTSNPN and SVGIG (reference sequence). CDR3 length: 14 residues. V lost 3 bases and J lost 0, with 9 bases in between. The CDR3 reads CAWRGHSSYNEQFF. The CDR3 coding sequence is TGTGCCTGGAGGGGACATAGCTCCTACAATGAGCAGTTCTTC.

The chain links TRBV5-4 to TRBJ2-1, with 10 nucleotides matching TRBD2. This CDR3 region has 18 residues. V lost 4 bases and J lost 3; bases outside the gene matches: 13. CDR1 is SGHNT, CDR2 YYREEE, per germline (reference sequence). The CDR3 protein is CASSQGTSESNRYNEQFF. CDR3 nucleotide sequence: TGTGCCAGCAGCCAAGGGACTAGCGAGAGCAATCGCTACAATGAGCAGTTCTTC.

About this clonotype: A single base separates this from a much larger clone, so it may be a read error. The V call is TRBV12-3 or TRBV12-4, the J call TRBJ1-6; TRBD1 might be the D (5 bases). This CDR3 has 13 residues. The CDR3 spells CGSSSGVISPLHF. The CDR3 DNA is TGTGGCAGCAGTTCGGGGGTTATCTCTCCCCTCCACTTT.

As to this clonotype: One end of the junction varies from germline; a read error may be responsible. The chain links TRBV6-6 to TRBJ2-5; D is uncertain. Germline-derived CDR1 and CDR2 are MNHNY and SVGAGI (reference sequence). The CDR3 loop spans 12 amino acids. CDR3 nucleotide sequence: TGTGCCAGCAGTCATAACCAAGAGACCAAGTACTTC. Amino acids: CASSHNQETKYF.

The chain joins TRBV6-6 to TRBJ1-2, with D tentatively TRBD1 (5 bases). The CDR3 is 14 amino acids. Per the germline V gene, CDR1 is MNHNY and CDR2 is SVGAGI (reference sequence). Trimming took 2 bases from V and 6 from J, leaving 13 bases between them. The CDR3 nucleotides are TGTGCCAGCAGTTACGGAGGGGTCGGCGATGGCTACACCTTC. This sequence encodes CASSYGGVGDGYTF.

This clonotype was detected only once. The CDR3 does not end in the conserved phenylalanine or tryptophan, so this is likely a read error. Because the CDR3's place on the DNA is in doubt, the DNA is left out and the CDR3 is given as listed by TCRdb. The chain carries TRBV11-2 and TRBJ2-7. The CDR3 is 13 amino acids long, termini counted. In germline, CDR1 is SGHAT, CDR2 FQNNGV. The CDR3 protein is CASSPDISYEQYY.

Turning to this clonotype: A read error may produce the germline difference seen at one junction end. V gene TRBV4-1 combines with J gene TRBJ2-7; the D gene is possibly TRBD1 (5 bases). The CDR3 contains 17 residues. CDR1 is MGHRA, CDR2 YSYEKL, per germline. CDR3 DNA: TGCGCCAGCAGCCAAGTGAGTCTGGGGCAGCGCTCCTACGAGCAGCACTTC. Protein product: CASSQVSLGQRSYEQHF.

In the case of this clonotype: The CDR3 end shows no conserved phenylalanine or tryptophan, and so a read error is likely. DNA of the CDR3: TGCAGCGTTGAACCGAGCTCCTACAATGAGCAGTTCCTC. Its translation is CSVEPSSYNEQFL. J is TRBJ2-1 and V is TRBV29-1, with D unresolved. This CDR3 is 13 amino acids long. The ends were cut back, 2 bases at V and 0 bases at J, with 5 bases in the middle. Germline-derived CDR1 and CDR2 are SQVTM and ANQGSEA.

The V and J genes are TRBV10-3 and TRBJ2-7; TRBD2 might be the D (6 bases). With 3 bases removed from V and 5 bases from J, the gap between germline ends came to 8 bases. This CDR3 comprises 12 residues. Germline V gene sequence: CDR1 ENHRY, CDR2 SYGVKD. CDR3 DNA: TGTGCCATCAGTGACAGGAGGGACGAGCAGTACTTC. Residues: CAISDRRDEQYF.

The table lists this clonotype with a count of one. At one end the junction does not follow the germline gene, possibly because of a read error. This sequence joins TRBV11-2 and TRBJ2-1, with TRBD2 matching 7 bases. CDR3 length: 17 amino acids. Germline CDR1 is SGHAT and CDR2 is FQNNGV. This chain's CDR3 is CASSPGTIWRINNEQFF. The CDR3 coding sequence is TGTGCCAGCAGCCCCGGGACTATCTGGAGAATCAACAATGAACAGTTCTTC.

As regards this clonotype: The junction does not match germline at one end; this may be a read error. The chain couples TRBV6-2 or TRBV6-3 to TRBJ1-2; D uncertain. Germline V lookup: CDR1 MNHEY, CDR2 SVGEGT. This CDR3 contains 15 residues. Here the CDR3 DNA reads TGTGCCAGCACTCCGACCGCCTGGGGAAACTATGGCTACGCCTTC. This translates into CASTPTAWGNYGYAF.

J is TRBJ2-1 and V is TRBV6-1; 9 nucleotides match TRBD1. Germline V CDR1 and CDR2: MNHNS, SASEGT. The CDR3 is 16 amino acids. Trimming at V came to 6 bases and at J to 10 bases, leaving 16 bases not matched to a gene. This CDR3 is CASSSGQGSRAKEQFF. The CDR3 DNA reads TGTGCCAGCAGCTCGGGACAGGGATCGAGGGCTAAGGAGCAGTTCTTC.

V and J are TRBV11-2 and TRBJ2-4; the D call may be TRBD1 or TRBD2 (5 bases each). The V end was cut by 0 bases, the J end by 2 bases, with 14 bases between. Germline loops: CDR1 SGHAT, CDR2 FQNNGV. The CDR3 is made up of 17 amino acids. The DNA of the CDR3 is TGTGCCAGCAGCTTAGAGAGGGGAGTCAGATCCAAAAACATTCAGTACTTC. Its protein is CASSLERGVRSKNIQYF.

This clonotype was observed a handful of times. This chain links TRBV5-6 with TRBJ2-2; unclear D gene. The germline CDR1 and CDR2 sequences are SGHDT and YYEEEE. CDR3 length equals 15 residues. Trimming shortened V by 0 bases and J by 1 base, and 7 bases separated the two germline ends. The CDR3 DNA reads as TGTGCCAGCAGCTTGGTTGGCAGGAACACCGGGGAGCTGTTTTTT. Encoded protein: CASSLVGRNTGELFF.

As to this clonotype: The junction departs from the called germline gene at one end, perhaps through a read error. The gene calls are TRBV28 and TRBJ1-2; 11 bases align to TRBD1. Germline CDR1 MDHEN, CDR2 SYDVKM. The CDR3 is 20 residues long. This chain's CDR3 is CASTSAGTGGTPDALYGYTF. CDR3 in DNA: TGTGCCAGCACTTCGGCCGGGACAGGGGGAACCCCCGACGCCCTCTATGGTTACACCTTC.

V gene TRBV4-1 combines with J gene TRBJ2-7; TRBD2 aligns across 10 bases. Trimming at V came to 4 bases and at J to 5 bases, leaving 17 bases not matched to a gene. The CDR3 loop spans 18 amino acids. Per the germline V gene, CDR1 is MGHRA and CDR2 is YSYEKL. The CDR3 nucleotides are TGCGCCAGCAGCCTGGGACTAGCGTGGCCGTCTTCTACCGACGAGCAGTACTTC. Residues: CASSLGLAWPSSTDEQYF.

As regards this clonotype: A read error may be the cause here, since a much bigger clone is one base away. This CDR3 reads CASSPRTAGGLFF. The CDR3 region has the DNA TGTGCCAGCAGTCCCAGGACAGCCGGGGGGCTGTTTTTT. This chain uses TRBV12-3 or TRBV12-4 with TRBJ2-2; D may correspond to TRBD1 or TRBD2 (6 bases each). The length of the CDR3 is 13 residues.

This clonotype occurred a few times. The chain combines TRBV10-3 with TRBJ2-2; 14 nucleotides agree with TRBD2. V trimming: 6 bases; J trimming: 1 base; junction bases outside the gene matches: 4. This CDR3 is 17 amino acids long. Germline CDR1 reads ENHRY; CDR2 reads SYGVKD. CDR3 sequence reads: CAIRGLAGGENTGELFF. CDR3 sequence (DNA): TGTGCCATCAGAGGACTAGCGGGAGGAGAGAACACCGGGGAGCTGTTTTTT.

The chain is built from TRBV6-6 and TRBJ2-1, with 7 bases aligning to TRBD2. The germline CDR1 and CDR2 sequences are MNHNY and SVGAGI (reference sequence). The CDR3 contains 16 residues. V shed 0 bases, J shed 3 bases, and the junction held 5 bases outside the gene matches. In DNA form, the CDR3 reads TGTGCCAGCAGTTACTCGAACCCTAGCGGCTACAATGAGCAGTTCTTC. Amino acid sequence: CASSYSNPSGYNEQFF.

The genes are TRBV12-3 or TRBV12-4 and TRBJ2-7; TRBD2 aligns across 11 bases. The length of the CDR3 is 14 residues. The J segment lost 3 bases and the V segment lost 7 bases, leaving 5 bases of the junction unmatched. CDR3 bases: TGTGCCAGCACTTTTGGGACTAGCGGCTACGAGCAGTACTTC. As protein: CASTFGTSGYEQYF.

On this clonotype itself: This clone may be a read error of a much larger clone one base away. V is TRBV29-1 and J is TRBJ2-7; D ambiguous. The CDR3 runs 10 residues. From germline, CDR1 is SQVTM and CDR2 ANQGSEA. The CDR3 nucleotides read TGCAGCGTCAAGCTGGCCGAGCAGTGCTTC. Protein sequence: CSVKLAEQCF.

The chain carries TRBV6-6 and TRBJ2-1; 10 nucleotides line up with TRBD1. CDR1 is MNHNY, CDR2 SVGAGI, per germline (reference sequence). Losses at the gene ends were 4 bases for V and 6 bases for J; bases not matched to a gene: 6. The CDR3 is 15 residues long. CDR3 DNA sequence: TGTGCCAGCAGTTCAGGACAGGGGGACCTCAATGAGCAGTTCTTC. This gives the protein CASSSGQGDLNEQFF.

The chain has TRBV30 and TRBJ2-3, with 7 bases identical to TRBD2. Germline CDR1 is GTSNPN and CDR2 is SVGIG (reference sequence). This CDR3 region has 15 residues. The J segment lost 2 bases and the V segment lost 3 bases, leaving 8 bases of the junction unmatched. CDR3 amino acids: CAWSIGAGYTDTQYF. The CDR3 bases are TGTGCCTGGAGCATAGGAGCGGGGTACACAGATACGCAGTATTTT.

The table lists this clonotype with many counts. The gene calls are TRBV6-1 and TRBJ1-5; TRBD1 is a possible D gene (5 bases). The CDR3 is made up of 15 amino acids. Germline CDR1 MNHNS, CDR2 SASEGT. V gave up 4 bases and J gave up 5 bases, with 15 bases separating them. CDR3 DNA sequence: TGTGCCAGCAGTGGGGGGTGGACAATCGATCAGCCCCAGCATTTT. It translates to CASSGGWTIDQPQHF.